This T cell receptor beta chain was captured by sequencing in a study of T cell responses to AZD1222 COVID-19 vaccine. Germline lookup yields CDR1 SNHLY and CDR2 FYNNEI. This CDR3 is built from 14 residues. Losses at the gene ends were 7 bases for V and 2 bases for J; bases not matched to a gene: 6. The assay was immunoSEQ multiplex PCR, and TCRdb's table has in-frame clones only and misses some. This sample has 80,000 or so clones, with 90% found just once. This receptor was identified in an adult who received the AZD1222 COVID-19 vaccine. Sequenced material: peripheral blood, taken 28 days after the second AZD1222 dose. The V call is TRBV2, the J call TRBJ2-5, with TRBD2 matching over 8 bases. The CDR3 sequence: CASKSGRLQETQYF. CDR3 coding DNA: TGTGCCAGCAAAAGCGGGAGACTACAAGAGACCCAGTACTTC.